The sample holds a few counts of the clone carrying this T cell receptor beta chain. Its antigen is not known. The entry originates in a study of vaccination and CD4 T cells after COVID-19. Overall study context: In culture, cells were exposed to overlapping spike peptides from SARS-CoV-2, HCoV-NL63, HCoV-OC43 and HCoV-229E.

Cultured CD4+ T cell DNA underwent sequencing with the Oncomine TCR Beta short-read assay. Using its own MiXCR run on the PCR reads, TCRdb lists one record per CDR3 protein. There are around 13,000 distinct CDR3 sequences in the sample; under 55% occur only once, and approximately 15% lies in the top ten. Treatment given: approximately 10-day PBMC culture with coronavirus spike peptide pools or control peptides (ViraFEST assay). ViraFEST grew antigen-specific T cells using peptide pools, then sequenced TCRs. All positive PCR tests were dated between March and December 2020, predating US Alpha, Beta and Delta variants. This CDR3 comprises 15 residues. Losses at the gene ends were 0 bases for V and 7 bases for J; bases not matched to a gene: 3. Germline V gene sequence: CDR1 MNHEY, CDR2 SVGAGI.

This clonotype was obtained from a human donor who had recovered from COVID-19. Sequencing input: CD4+ T cells from blood, cultured in vitro. J is TRBJ1-2 and V is TRBV6-5, with 12 nucleotides matching TRBD1. In DNA, the CDR3 is TGTGCCAGCAGTTACTCGGGACAGGGGGCTGCTGGCTACACCTTC. Its protein product is CASSYSGQGAAGYTF.